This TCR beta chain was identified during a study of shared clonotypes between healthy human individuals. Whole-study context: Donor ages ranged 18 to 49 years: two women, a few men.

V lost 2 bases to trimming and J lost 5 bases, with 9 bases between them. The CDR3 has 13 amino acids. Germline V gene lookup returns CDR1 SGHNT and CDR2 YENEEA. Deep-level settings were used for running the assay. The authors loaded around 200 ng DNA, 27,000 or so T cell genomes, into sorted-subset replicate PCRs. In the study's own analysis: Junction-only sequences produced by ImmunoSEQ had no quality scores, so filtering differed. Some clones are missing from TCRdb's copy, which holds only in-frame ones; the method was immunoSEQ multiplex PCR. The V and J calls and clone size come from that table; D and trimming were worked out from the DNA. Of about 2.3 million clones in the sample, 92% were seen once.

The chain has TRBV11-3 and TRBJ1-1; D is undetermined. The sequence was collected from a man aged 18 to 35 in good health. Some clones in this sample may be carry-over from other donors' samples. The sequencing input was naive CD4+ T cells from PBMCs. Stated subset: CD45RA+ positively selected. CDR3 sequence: CASSLLINTEAFF. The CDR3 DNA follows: TGTGCCAGCAGCTTATTAATTAATACTGAAGCTTTCTTT.